These 3 T cell receptor beta chains originate from one sample sequenced in a study of shared clonotypes between healthy human individuals. Profiled with immunoSEQ multiplex PCR; TCRdb holds only in-frame clones, not every one. Of 2 million to 2.5 million clones in the sample, 80% to 95% were seen once. The sequencing sample was made of naive CD4+ T cells from PBMCs. As for subset: CD45RA+ positively selected. Receptor source: a man between 18 and 35 years old in good health. Some clones in this sample may be carry-over from other donors' samples.

V usage is TRBV5-4 and J usage is TRBJ1-2; the match to TRBD1 covers 7 bases. CDR3 size: 13 residues. After removal of 4 bases from V and 8 bases from J, the junction contained 8 bases not matched to a gene. Germline values: CDR1 SGHNT, CDR2 YYREEE (reference sequence). The CDR3 loop is CASSAQGRIGYTF. The DNA for the CDR3 is TGTGCCAGCAGCGCACAGGGGCGGATCGGCTACACCTTC.

V gene TRBV28 combines with J gene TRBJ1-4; possibly TRBD1 for D (5 bases). Trimming took off 5 bases at V and 4 bases at J, with 14 bases between the two ends. The CDR3 extends over 15 amino acids. CDR1 is MDHEN, CDR2 SYDVKM, per germline. CDR3 amino acids: CASSPPGTLNEKLFF. As DNA, the CDR3 is TGTGCCAGCAGTCCACCCGGGACTCTTAATGAAAAACTGTTTTTT. The full variable domain, completed using reference TRBV28 and TRBJ1-4, is DVKVTQSSRYLVKRTGEKVFLECVQDMDHENMFWYRQDPGLGLRLIYFSYDVKMKEKGDIPEGYSVSREKKERFSLILESASTNQTSMYLCASSPPGTLNEKLFFGSGTQLSVL.

The chain has TRBV28 and TRBJ2-3, with 12 bases that match TRBD2. Germline assignment: CDR1 MDHEN and CDR2 SYDVKM. This CDR3 is built from 16 residues. V was clipped by 4 bases and J by 5 bases; unmatched bases: 7. CDR3 sequence reads: CASSSRTSGNLDTQYF. Here the CDR3 DNA reads TGTGCCAGCAGTTCCAGGACTAGCGGGAATCTAGATACGCAGTATTTT.